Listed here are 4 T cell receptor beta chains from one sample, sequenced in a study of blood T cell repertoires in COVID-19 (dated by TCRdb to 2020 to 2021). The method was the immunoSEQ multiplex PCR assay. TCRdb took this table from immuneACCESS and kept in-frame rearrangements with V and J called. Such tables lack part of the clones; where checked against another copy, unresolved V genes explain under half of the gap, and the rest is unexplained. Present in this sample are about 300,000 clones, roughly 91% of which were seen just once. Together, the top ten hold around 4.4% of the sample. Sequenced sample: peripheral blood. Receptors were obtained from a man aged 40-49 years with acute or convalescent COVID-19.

In nucleotides, the CDR3 is TGTGCCAGCAGGCATCCGGGACAGGTAGATTATGGCTACACCTTC. Protein sequence: CASRHPGQVDYGYTF. V and J are TRBV6-4 and TRBJ1-2, with 8 bases matching TRBD1. Germline CDR1 and CDR2: MRHNA and SNTAGT. The junction had 11 bases not matched to a gene; V was cut back by 6 bases and J by 5 bases. This CDR3 contains 15 residues.

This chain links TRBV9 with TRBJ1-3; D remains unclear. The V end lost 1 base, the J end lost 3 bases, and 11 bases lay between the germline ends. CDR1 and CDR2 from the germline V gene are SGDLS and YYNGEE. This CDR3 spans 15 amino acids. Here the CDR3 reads CASSVTGGDGNTIYF. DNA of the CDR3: TGTGCCAGCAGCGTAACTGGAGGAGATGGAAACACCATATATTTT.

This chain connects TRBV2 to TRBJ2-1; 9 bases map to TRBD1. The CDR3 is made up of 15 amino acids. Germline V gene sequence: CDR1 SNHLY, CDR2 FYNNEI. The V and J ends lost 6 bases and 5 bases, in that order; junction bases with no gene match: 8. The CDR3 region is CASSGTGGADNEQFF. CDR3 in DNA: TGTGCCAGCAGCGGAACAGGGGGCGCGGACAATGAGCAGTTCTTC.

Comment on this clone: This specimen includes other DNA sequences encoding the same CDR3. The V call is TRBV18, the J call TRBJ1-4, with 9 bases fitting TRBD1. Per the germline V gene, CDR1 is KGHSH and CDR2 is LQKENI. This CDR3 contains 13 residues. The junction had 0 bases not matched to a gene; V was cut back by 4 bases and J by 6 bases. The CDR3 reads CASSRDRDEKLFF. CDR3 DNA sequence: TGTGCCAGCTCACGGGACAGGGATGAAAAACTGTTTTTT.